These T cell receptor beta chains were read from a single sample in a study of CD8 T cells in ankylosing spondylitis. MiXCR, run by TCRdb on the 5' RACE reads, gives a single entry per CDR3 protein. This sample has about 100,000 distinct CDR3 sequences, with over 6.5% found just once. The sample taken for sequencing was blood, either unsorted or a sorted T cell fraction (not recorded which). These TCRs come from a male donor with ankylosing spondylitis or in good health (not recorded which). CDR3s include the opening cysteine and the closing phenylalanine or tryptophan.

CDR3: CASCGRYNSPLHF
length: 13
J: TRBJ1-6
V: TRBV19

CDR3: CASSLVWVSSGNTIYF
length: 16
J: TRBJ1-3
V: TRBV12-3/TRBV12-4

CDR3: CASSLDRQGSYGYTF
length: 15
J: TRBJ1-2
V: TRBV6-5

CDR3: CSVEGGRVRRDTQYF
length: 15
J: TRBJ2-3
V: TRBV29-1

CDR3: CSARYREDYEQYF
length: 13
J: TRBJ2-7
V: TRBV20-1

CDR3: CASSHFPSGGKNIQYF
length: 16
J: TRBJ2-4
V: TRBV4-3

CDR3: CASLRGAESKLFF
length: 13
J: TRBJ1-4
V: TRBV2

CDR3: CASSSTGVNEQYF
length: 13
J: TRBJ2-7
V: TRBV5-6

CDR3: CATSDFPGSPYNEQFF
length: 16
J: TRBJ2-1
V: TRBV24-1

CDR3: CSVESGQGASGYGYTF
length: 16
J: TRBJ1-2
V: TRBV29-1

CDR3: CAISDLAGRQTQYF
length: 14
J: TRBJ2-5
V: TRBV10-3

CDR3: CSARRDRVPYEQYF
length: 14
J: TRBJ2-7
V: TRBV20-1

CDR3: CATSALGQGGQETQYF
length: 16
J: TRBJ2-5
V: TRBV24-1

CDR3: CSVLARDPRWSYGYTF
length: 16
J: TRBJ1-2
V: TRBV29-1

CDR3: CASSADLDTQYF
length: 12
J: TRBJ2-3
V: TRBV5-4

CDR3: CASSIARQGANSPLHF
length: 16
J: TRBJ1-6
V: TRBV19

CDR3: CASSTDGYEQYF
length: 12
J: TRBJ2-7
V: TRBV11-3

CDR3: CASSQDLRTQRYNEQFF
length: 17
J: TRBJ2-1
V: TRBV4-3

CDR3: CASSQARRSGNTIYF
length: 15
J: TRBJ1-3
V: TRBV4-3

CDR3: CASSLFGETQYF
length: 12
J: TRBJ2-5
V: TRBV7-2

CDR3: CASGGHYYYEQYF
length: 13
J: TRBJ2-7
V: TRBV6-2/TRBV6-3

CDR3: CASSLSGEQFF
length: 11
J: TRBJ2-1
V: TRBV12-3/TRBV12-4

CDR3: CASSLTRGGVSYEQYF
length: 16
J: TRBJ2-7
V: TRBV7-3

CDR3: CASSFQQGTGNTIYF
length: 15
J: TRBJ1-3
V: TRBV7-2

CDR3: CATSEANSRNEQFF
length: 14
J: TRBJ2-1
V: TRBV24-1

CDR3: CSARGGTSGSYEQYF
length: 15
J: TRBJ2-7
V: TRBV20-1

CDR3: CASSPGNRVNEQFF
length: 14
J: TRBJ2-1
V: TRBV18

CDR3: CASSSTRDTEAFF
length: 13
J: TRBJ1-1
V: TRBV12-3/TRBV12-4

CDR3: CASSLPPGPLKDTQYF
length: 16
J: TRBJ2-3
V: TRBV7-8

CDR3: CASSQIAGGSYEQYF
length: 15
J: TRBJ2-7
V: TRBV4-2

CDR3: CASSQDLAGNYGYTF
length: 15
J: TRBJ1-2
V: TRBV4-3